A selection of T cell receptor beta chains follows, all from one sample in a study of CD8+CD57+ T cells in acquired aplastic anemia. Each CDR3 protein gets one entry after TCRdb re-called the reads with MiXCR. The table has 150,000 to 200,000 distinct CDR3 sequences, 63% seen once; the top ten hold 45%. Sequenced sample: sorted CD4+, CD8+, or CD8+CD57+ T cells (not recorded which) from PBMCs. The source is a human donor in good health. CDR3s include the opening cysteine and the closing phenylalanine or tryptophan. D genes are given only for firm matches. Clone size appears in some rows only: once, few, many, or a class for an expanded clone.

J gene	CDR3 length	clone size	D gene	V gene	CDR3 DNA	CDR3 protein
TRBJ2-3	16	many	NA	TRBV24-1	TGTGCCACCAGTGATTTGCTTCTGACCGGTACAGATACGCAGTATTTT	CATSDLLLTGTDTQYF
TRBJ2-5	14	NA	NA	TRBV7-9	TGTGCCAGCAGCGTATCCGAAGTTTGGGAGACCCAGTACTTC	CASSVSEVWETQYF
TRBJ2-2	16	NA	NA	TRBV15	TGTGCCACCAGAGGGATCTCGCTAGCGAACACCGGGGAGCTGTTTTTT	CATRGISLANTGELFF
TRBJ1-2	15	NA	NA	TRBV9	TGTGCCAGTAAGCCCGGGGCCGGGAGTCGGTATGGCTACACCTTC	CASKPGAGSRYGYTF
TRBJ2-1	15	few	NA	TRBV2	TGTGCCAGCAGTGATTCGGGACTCCTTAAGAATGAGCAGTTCTTC	CASSDSGLLKNEQFF
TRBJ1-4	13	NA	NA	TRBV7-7	TGTGCTAGCAGCTTAGCCCTGGGTGAAAAACTGTTTTTT	CASSLALGEKLFF
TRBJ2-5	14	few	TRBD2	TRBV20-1	TGCAGTGCTCGGCTAGCGGGAGGGCGGGAGACCCAGTACTTC	CSARLAGGRETQYF
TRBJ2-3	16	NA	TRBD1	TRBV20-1	TGCAGTGCTAGGAGGGGGCGGACGACTAGCACAGATACGCAGTATTTT	CSARRGRTTSTDTQYF
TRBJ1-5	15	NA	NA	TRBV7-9	TGCGCCAGCAGCCAAGGGGATCGGGGGGATCAGCCCCAGCATTTT	CASSQGDRGDQPQHF
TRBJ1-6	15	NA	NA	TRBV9	TGTGCCAGCAGCGTATCCGGGCAGGGCAATTCACCCCTCCACTTT	CASSVSGQGNSPLHF
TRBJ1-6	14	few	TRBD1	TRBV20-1	TGCAGTGCTAGAGAAGGGACAGTTAATTCACCCCTCCACTTT	CSAREGTVNSPLHF
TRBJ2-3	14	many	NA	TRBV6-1	TGTGCCAGCATAACGGAGATGGGCACAGATACGCAGTATTTT	CASITEMGTDTQYF
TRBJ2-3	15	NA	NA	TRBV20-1	TGCAGTGCTAGACCACGGACTTCCAAGGGGGATACGCAGTATTTT	CSARPRTSKGDTQYF
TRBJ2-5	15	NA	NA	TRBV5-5	TGTGCCAGCAGCCGTTGGAATAGCGGCCAAGAGACCCAGTACTTC	CASSRWNSGQETQYF
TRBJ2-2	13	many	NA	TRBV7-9	TGTGCCAGCAGCTTCTTCAATACCGGGGAGCTGTTTTTT	CASSFFNTGELFF
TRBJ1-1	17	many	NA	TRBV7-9	TGTGCCAGCAGCTTAGGGCTAAACAGGGTAGGAAACACTGAAGCTTTCTTT	CASSLGLNRVGNTEAFF